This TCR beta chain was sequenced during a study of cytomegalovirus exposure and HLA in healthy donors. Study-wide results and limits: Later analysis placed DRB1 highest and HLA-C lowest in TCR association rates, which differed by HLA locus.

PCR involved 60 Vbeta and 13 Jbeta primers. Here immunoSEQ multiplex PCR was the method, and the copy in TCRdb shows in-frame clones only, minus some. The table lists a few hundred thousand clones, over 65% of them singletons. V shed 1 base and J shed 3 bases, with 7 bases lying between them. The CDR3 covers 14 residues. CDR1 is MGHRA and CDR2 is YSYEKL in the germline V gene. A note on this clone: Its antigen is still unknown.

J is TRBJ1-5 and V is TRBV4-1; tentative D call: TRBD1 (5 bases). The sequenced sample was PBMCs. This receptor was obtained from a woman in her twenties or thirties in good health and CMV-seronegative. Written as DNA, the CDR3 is TGCGCCAGCAGCCAAGGGGGGGTCAATCAGCCCCAGCATTTT. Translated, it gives CASSQGGVNQPQHF.